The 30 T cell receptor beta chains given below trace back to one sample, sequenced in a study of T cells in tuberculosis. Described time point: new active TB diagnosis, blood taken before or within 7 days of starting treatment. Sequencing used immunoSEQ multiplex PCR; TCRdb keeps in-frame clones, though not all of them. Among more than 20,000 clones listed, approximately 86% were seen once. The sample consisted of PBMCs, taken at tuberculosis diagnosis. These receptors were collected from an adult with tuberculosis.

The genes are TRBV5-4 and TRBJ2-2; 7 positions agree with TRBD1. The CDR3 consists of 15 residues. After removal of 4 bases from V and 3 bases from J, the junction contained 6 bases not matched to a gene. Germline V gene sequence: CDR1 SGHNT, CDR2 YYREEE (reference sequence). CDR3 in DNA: TGTGCCAGCAGCCCGACAGGGCCGGACACCGGGGAGCTGTTTTTT. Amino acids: CASSPTGPDTGELFF.

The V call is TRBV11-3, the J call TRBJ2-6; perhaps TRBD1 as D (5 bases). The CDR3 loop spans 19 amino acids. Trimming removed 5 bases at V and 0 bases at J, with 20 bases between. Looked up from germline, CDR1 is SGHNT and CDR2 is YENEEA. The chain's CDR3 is CASSQGPGHGLSGANVLTF. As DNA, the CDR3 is TGTGCCAGCAGCCAAGGTCCAGGGCATGGGCTCTCTGGGGCCAACGTCCTGACTTTC. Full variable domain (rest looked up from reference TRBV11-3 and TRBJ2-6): EAGVVQSPRYKIIEKKQPVAFWCNPISGHNTLYWYLQNLGQGPELLIRYENEEAVDDSQLPKDRFSAERLKGVDSTLKIQPAELGDSAVYLCASSQGPGHGLSGANVLTFGAGSRLTVL.

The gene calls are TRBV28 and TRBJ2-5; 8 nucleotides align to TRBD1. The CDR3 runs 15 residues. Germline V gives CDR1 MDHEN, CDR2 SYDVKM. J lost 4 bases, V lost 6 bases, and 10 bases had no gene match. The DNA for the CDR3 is TGTGCCAGCAGGAAAAAGACAGGGGTAGGAGAGACCCAGTACTTC. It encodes CASRKKTGVGETQYF.

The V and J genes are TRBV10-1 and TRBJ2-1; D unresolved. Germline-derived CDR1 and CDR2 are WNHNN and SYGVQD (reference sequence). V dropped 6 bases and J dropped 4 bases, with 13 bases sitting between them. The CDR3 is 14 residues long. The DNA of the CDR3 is TGCGCCAGCAGGGCAGGAATAGAGTACAATGAGCAGTTCTTC. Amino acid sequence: CASRAGIEYNEQFF.

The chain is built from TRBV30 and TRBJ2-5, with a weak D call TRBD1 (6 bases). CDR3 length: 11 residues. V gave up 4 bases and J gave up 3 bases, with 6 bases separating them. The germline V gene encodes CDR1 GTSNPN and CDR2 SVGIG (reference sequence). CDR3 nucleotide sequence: TGTGCCTGGACAGGGGAAGAGACCCAGTACTTC. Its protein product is CAWTGEETQYF.

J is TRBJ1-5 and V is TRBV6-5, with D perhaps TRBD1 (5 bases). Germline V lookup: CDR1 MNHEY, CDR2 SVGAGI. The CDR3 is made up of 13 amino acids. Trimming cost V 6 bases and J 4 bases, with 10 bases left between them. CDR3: CASSLGQNQPQHF. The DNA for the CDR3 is TGTGCCAGCAGCCTCGGACAAAATCAGCCCCAGCATTTT.

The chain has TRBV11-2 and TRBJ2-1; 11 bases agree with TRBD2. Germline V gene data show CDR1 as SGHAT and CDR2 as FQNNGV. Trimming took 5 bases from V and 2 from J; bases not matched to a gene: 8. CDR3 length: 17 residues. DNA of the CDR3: TGTGCCAGCAGCCCTAGTCTAGCGGGGGGAACCTACAATGAGCAGTTCTTC. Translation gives CASSPSLAGGTYNEQFF.

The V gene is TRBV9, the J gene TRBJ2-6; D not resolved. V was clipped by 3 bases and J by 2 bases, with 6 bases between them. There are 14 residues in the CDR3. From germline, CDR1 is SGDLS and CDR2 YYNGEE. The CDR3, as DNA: TGTGCCAGCAGCGAGCAAGCTGGGGCCAACGTCCTGACTTTC. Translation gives CASSEQAGANVLTF.

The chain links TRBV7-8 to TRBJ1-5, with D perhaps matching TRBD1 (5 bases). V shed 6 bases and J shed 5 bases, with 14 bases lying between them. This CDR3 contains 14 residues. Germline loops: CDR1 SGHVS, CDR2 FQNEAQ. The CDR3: CASSSQGTHQPQHF. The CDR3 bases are TGTGCCAGCAGTTCTCAGGGAACCCATCAGCCCCAGCATTTT. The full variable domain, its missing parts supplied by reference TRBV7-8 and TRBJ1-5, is GAGVSQSPRYKVAKRGQDVALRCDPISGHVSLFWYQQALGQGPEFLTYFQNEAQLDKSGLPSDRFFAERPEGSVSTLKIQRTQQEDSAVYLCASSSQGTHQPQHFGDGTRLSIL.

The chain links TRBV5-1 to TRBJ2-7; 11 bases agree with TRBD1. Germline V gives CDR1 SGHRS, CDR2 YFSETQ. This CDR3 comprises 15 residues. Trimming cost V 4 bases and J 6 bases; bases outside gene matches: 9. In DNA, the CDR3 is TGCGCCAGCAGCCCCGAGGGACAGGGGGAGGCCGAGCAGTACTTC. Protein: CASSPEGQGEAEQYF.

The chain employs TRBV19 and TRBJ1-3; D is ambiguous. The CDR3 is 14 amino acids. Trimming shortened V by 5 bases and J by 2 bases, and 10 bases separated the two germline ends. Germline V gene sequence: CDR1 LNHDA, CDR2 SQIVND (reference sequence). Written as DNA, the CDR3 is TGTGCCAGTAGTGGGAGGGAGGCTGGAAACACCATATATTTT. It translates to CASSGREAGNTIYF.

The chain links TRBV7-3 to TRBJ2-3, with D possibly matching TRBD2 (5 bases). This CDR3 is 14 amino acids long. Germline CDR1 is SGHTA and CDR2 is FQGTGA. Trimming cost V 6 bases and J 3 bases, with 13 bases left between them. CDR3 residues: CASRAHPGTDTQYF. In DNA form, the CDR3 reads TGTGCCAGCAGGGCTCACCCGGGAACAGATACGCAGTATTTT.

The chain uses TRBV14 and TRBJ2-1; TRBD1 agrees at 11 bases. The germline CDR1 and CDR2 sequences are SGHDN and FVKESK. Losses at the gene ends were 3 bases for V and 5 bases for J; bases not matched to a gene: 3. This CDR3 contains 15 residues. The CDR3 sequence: CASSHWDRGNNEQFF. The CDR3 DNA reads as TGTGCCAGCAGCCACTGGGACAGGGGGAACAATGAGCAGTTCTTC. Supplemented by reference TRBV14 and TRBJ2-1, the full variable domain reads EAGVTQFPSHSVIEKGQTVTLRCDPISGHDNLYWYRRVMGKEIKFLLHFVKESKQDESGMPNNRFLAERTGGTYSTLKVQPAELEDSGVYFCASSHWDRGNNEQFFGPGTRLTVL.

The chain's CDR3 is CASRSLRPWAPYSNQPQHF. The CDR3 nucleotides read TGTGCCAGCAGATCCCTCCGCCCCTGGGCCCCCTATAGCAATCAGCCCCAGCATTTT. This chain joins TRBV7-3 and TRBJ1-5; D call uncertain. Germline values: CDR1 SGHTA, CDR2 FQGTGA. V was shortened by 6 bases and J by 0 bases, with 24 bases between the two germline ends. This CDR3 region has 19 residues.

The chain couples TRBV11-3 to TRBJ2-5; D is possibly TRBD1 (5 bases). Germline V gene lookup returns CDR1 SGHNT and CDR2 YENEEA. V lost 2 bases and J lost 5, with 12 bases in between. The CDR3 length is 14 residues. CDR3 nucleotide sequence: TGTGCCAGCAGCTTAAGGGGTTTCTCGGAGACCCAGTACTTC. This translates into CASSLRGFSETQYF.

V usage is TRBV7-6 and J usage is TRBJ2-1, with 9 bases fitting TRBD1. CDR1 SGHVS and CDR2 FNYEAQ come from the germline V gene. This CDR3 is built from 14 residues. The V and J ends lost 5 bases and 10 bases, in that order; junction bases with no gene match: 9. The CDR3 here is CASSPGTGFPEQFF. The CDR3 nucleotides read TGTGCCAGCAGCCCCGGGACAGGGTTTCCCGAGCAGTTCTTC.

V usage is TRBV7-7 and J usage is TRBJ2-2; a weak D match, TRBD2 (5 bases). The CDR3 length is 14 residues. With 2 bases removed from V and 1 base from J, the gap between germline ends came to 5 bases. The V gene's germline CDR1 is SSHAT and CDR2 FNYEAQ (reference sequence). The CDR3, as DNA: TGTGCCAGCAGCTTACGGGAGAACACCGGGGAGCTGTTTTTT. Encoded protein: CASSLRENTGELFF.

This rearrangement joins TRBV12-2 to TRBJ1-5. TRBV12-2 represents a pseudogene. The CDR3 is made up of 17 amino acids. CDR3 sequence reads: CASRLAHFGDFNQPQHF. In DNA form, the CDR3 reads TGTGCAAGTCGCTTAGCGCATTTCGGGGACTTCAATCAGCCCCAGCATTTT.

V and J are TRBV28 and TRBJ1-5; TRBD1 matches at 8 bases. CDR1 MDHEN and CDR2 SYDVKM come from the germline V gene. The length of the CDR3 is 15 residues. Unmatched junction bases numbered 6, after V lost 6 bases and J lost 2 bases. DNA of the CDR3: TGTGCCAGCAGGACCAGGGGGCTGGGCAATCAGCCCCAGCATTTT. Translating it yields CASRTRGLGNQPQHF.

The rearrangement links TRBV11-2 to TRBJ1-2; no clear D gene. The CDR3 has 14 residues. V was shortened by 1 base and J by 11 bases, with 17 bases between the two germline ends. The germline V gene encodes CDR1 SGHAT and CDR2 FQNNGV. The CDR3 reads CASSLVRQTGRYTF. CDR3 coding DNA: TGTGCCAGCAGCTTAGTCCGCCAGACGGGAAGGTACACCTTC.

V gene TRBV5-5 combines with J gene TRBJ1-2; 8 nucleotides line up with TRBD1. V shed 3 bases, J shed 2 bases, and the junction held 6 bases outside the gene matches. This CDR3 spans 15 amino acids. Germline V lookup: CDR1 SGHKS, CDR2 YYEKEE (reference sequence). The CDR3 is CASSSTGGGNYGYTF. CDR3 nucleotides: TGTGCCAGCAGCTCCACAGGGGGAGGAAACTATGGCTACACCTTC.

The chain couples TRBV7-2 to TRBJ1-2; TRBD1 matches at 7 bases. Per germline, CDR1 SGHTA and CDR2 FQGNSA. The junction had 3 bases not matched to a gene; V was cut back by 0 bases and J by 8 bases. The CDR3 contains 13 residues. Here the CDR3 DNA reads TGTGCCAGCAGCTTAGCCCCAGGGGGAGGCTACACCTTC. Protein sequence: CASSLAPGGGYTF.

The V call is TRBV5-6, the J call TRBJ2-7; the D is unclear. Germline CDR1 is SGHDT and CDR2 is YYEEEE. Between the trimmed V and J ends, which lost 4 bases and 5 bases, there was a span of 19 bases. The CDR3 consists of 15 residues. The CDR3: CASSLWASDLNEQYF. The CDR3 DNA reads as TGTGCCAGCAGCCTCTGGGCCTCGGATCTCAACGAGCAGTACTTC. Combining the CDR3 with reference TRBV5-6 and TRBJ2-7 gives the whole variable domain DAGVTQSPTHLIKTRGQQVTLRCSPKSGHDTVSWYQQALGQGPQFIFQYYEEEERQRGNFPDRFSGHQFPNYSSELNVNALLLGDSALYLCASSLWASDLNEQYFGPGTRLTVT.

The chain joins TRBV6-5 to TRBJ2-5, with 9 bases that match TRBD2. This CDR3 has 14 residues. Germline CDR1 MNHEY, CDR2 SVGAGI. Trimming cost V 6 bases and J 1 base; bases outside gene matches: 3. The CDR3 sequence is CASSLAGIQETQYF. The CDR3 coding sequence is TGTGCCAGCAGCCTAGCGGGGATCCAAGAGACCCAGTACTTC.

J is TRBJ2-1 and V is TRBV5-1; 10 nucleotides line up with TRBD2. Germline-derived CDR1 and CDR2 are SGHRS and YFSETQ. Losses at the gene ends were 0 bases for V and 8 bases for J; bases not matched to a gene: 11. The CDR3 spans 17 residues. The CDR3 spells CASSLEEAGGPNDEQFF. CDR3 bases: TGCGCCAGCAGCTTGGAAGAAGCGGGGGGGCCCAACGATGAGCAGTTCTTC.

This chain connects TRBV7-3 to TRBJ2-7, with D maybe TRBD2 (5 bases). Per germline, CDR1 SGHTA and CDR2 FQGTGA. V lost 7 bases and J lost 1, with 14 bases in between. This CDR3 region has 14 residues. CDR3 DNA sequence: TGTGCCAGCACCCCTGGAACGGGATCCTACGAGCAGTACTTC. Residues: CASTPGTGSYEQYF.

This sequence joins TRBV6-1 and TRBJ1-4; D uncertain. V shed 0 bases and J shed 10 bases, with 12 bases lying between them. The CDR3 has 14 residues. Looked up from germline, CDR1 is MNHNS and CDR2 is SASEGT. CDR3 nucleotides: TGTGCCAGCAGTGAAGCGCGAGGAGGTGGAAAACTGTTTTTT. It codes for CASSEARGGGKLFF.

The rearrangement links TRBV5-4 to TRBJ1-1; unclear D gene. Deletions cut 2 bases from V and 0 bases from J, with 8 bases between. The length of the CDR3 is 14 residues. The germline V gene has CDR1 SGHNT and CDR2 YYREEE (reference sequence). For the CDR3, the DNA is TGTGCCAGCAGCTTTTTCCGGGTGAACACTGAAGCTTTCTTT. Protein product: CASSFFRVNTEAFF.

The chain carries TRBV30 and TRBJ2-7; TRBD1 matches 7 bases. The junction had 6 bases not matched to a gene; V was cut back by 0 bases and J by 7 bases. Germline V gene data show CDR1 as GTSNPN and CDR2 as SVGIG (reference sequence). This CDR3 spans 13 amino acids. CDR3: CAWSVIRGQEQYF. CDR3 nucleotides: TGTGCCTGGAGTGTTATAAGGGGGCAAGAGCAGTACTTC.

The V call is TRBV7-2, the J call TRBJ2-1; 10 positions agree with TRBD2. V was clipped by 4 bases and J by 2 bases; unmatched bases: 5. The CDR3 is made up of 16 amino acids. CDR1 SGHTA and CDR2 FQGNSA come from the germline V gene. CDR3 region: CASSSSSGGAYNEQFF. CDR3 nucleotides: TGTGCCAGCAGCTCCTCTAGCGGGGGTGCCTACAATGAGCAGTTCTTC.